These 10 T cell receptor beta chains share one sample of origin, sequenced in a study of OX40 agonist ivuxolimab in advanced cancers. Generated by immunoSEQ multiplex PCR, the TCRdb table keeps only in-frame clones and is missing some. Among about 8,300 clones listed, 75% to 85% were seen once. The starting material was CD4+ or CD8+ T cells sorted from blood, obtained in a trial of the OX40 agonist ivuxolimab. The receptors shown here come from an adult with an advanced solid tumor such as melanoma, head and neck, liver or kidney cancer.

The CDR3 spells CASSLYKDHEQYF. The CDR3 nucleotides are TGTGCCAGCAGCTTATATAAGGACCACGAGCAGTACTTC. This sequence joins TRBV7-7 and TRBJ2-7; no definite D call. The germline CDR1 and CDR2 sequences are SSHAT and FNYEAQ (reference sequence). Trimming took off 2 bases at V and 5 bases at J, with 10 bases between the two ends. The CDR3 is made up of 13 amino acids. Variable domain in full (rest from reference TRBV7-7 and TRBJ2-7): GAGVSQSPRYKVTKRGQDVTLRCDPISSHATLYWYQQALGQGPEFLTYFNYEAQPDKSGLPSDRFSAERPEGSISTLTIQRTEQRDSAMYRCASSLYKDHEQYFGPGTRLTVT.

This clone has a single count. The chain recombines TRBV7-2 with TRBJ2-3; tentative D call: TRBD2 (5 bases). Looked up from germline, CDR1 is SGHTA and CDR2 is FQGNSA. CDR3 length: 15 amino acids. Trimming took off 6 bases at V and 2 bases at J, with 15 bases between the two ends. CDR3 sequence (DNA): TGTGCCAGCAGGTTTACGGCGGGCCTCACAGATACGCAGTATTTT. It is translated as CASRFTAGLTDTQYF.

This clone appeared a single time. The chain uses TRBV6-5 and TRBJ2-5; 9 bases are a match to TRBD1. The V and J ends lost 8 bases and 9 bases, in that order; junction bases with no gene match: 13. CDR1 is MNHEY and CDR2 is SVGAGI in the germline V gene. There are 14 residues in the CDR3. The CDR3 sequence is CASLPTGGLGAQYF. CDR3 nucleotide sequence: TGTGCCAGCCTTCCCACAGGGGGCCTTGGGGCCCAGTACTTC.

The V and J genes are TRBV27 and TRBJ1-6; no reliable D call. CDR3 size: 15 residues. CDR1 and CDR2 (germline): MNHEY, SMNVEV (reference sequence). The V end lost 5 bases, the J end lost 5 bases, and 13 bases lay between the germline ends. The DNA for the CDR3 is TGTGCCAGCAGTGTCGGACCGGCCCATAATTCACCCCTCCACTTT. Translated: CASSVGPAHNSPLHF.

The chain combines TRBV27 with TRBJ2-7; 15 nucleotides align to TRBD2. CDR1 is MNHEY, CDR2 SMNVEV, per germline (reference sequence). The V segment lost 6 bases and the J segment 5 bases; nucleotides outside the gene matches: 5. The CDR3 is made up of 15 amino acids. For the CDR3, the DNA is TGTGCCAGCAGACCCGGGACTAGCGGGGGGCACGAGCAGTACTTC. The encoded protein is CASRPGTSGGHEQYF.

The gene calls are TRBV29-1 and TRBJ2-1, with unresolved D. Trimming took 7 bases from V and 0 from J, leaving 16 bases between them. Germline loops: CDR1 SQVTM, CDR2 ANQGSEA. The CDR3 length is 15 residues. This CDR3 is CSANAQTHSYNEQFF. CDR3 DNA sequence: TGCAGCGCGAATGCTCAGACGCACTCCTACAATGAGCAGTTCTTC.

The CDR3 reads CASSYRFDRANEQFF. The CDR3 DNA follows: TGTGCCAGCAGTTACCGATTCGACAGGGCTAATGAGCAGTTCTTC. The chain is built from TRBV6-5 and TRBJ2-1, with 7 positions matching TRBD1. The CDR3 is made up of 15 amino acids. V gave up 2 bases and J gave up 7 bases; unmatched junction bases: 8. Germline V gene data show CDR1 as MNHEY and CDR2 as SVGAGI.

The rearrangement joins TRBV6-1 to TRBJ1-5; D is unresolved. Trimming removed 6 bases from V and 4 bases from J, with 7 bases in between. The CDR3 loop spans 12 amino acids. CDR1 and CDR2 (germline): MNHNS, SASEGT. Here the CDR3 reads CASSETNQPQHF. DNA of the CDR3: TGTGCCAGCAGCGAGACGAATCAGCCCCAGCATTTT.

This clone was seen a single time. The chain employs TRBV6-4 and TRBJ2-3; tentatively, D is TRBD2 (7 bases). V shed 2 bases and J shed 5 bases, with 11 bases lying between them. Germline V gives CDR1 MRHNA, CDR2 SNTAGT. This CDR3 comprises 14 residues. CDR3 coding DNA: TGTGCCAGCAGTGACGGGGGGGCCGAAGATACGCAGTATTTT. Its protein product is CASSDGGAEDTQYF.

This sequence joins TRBV5-6 and TRBJ2-5; 10 positions match TRBD2. Germline assignment: CDR1 SGHDT and CDR2 YYEEEE. V was pared by 0 bases and J by 5 bases, with 7 bases of the junction left unmatched. This CDR3 is 16 amino acids long. The CDR3 DNA sequence: TGTGCCAGCAGCTTGGCCAGCGGGGGGGCTTTGGAGACCCAGTACTTC. Its protein is CASSLASGGALETQYF.